This record concerns one T cell receptor beta chain sequence. Its antigen is undetermined. The material for each subset, its genomic DNA, was split evenly across several immunoSEQ plates. Sequenced by immunoSEQ multiplex PCR; TCRdb stores in-frame clones only, minus some. The sample records 2 million to 2.5 million clones, 85% to 95% being singletons. This sample was included in a study of shared clonotypes between healthy human individuals. The wider study: Donors, aged 18 to 49, were a couple of women and three men.

Trimming removed 6 bases at V and 0 bases at J, with 20 bases between. The germline V gene encodes CDR1 SEHNR and CDR2 FQNEAQ (reference sequence). This CDR3 is built from 17 residues. Study-wide points: The sharing of about 5.3% of naive CD4 clonotypes was seen across a handful of donors.

The V call is TRBV7-9, the J call TRBJ1-1; D ambiguous. The source material was naive CD4+ T cells sorted from blood. Subset defined: CD45RA+ positively selected. The TCR sequence derives from a man younger than 30 in good health. The CDR3 loop is CASRPALVAGVNTEAFF. The CDR3 region has the DNA TGTGCCAGCAGACCCGCCCTAGTCGCGGGAGTGAACACTGAAGCTTTCTTT.